Shown below are 23 T cell receptor beta chains from a single sample sequenced in a study of metastatic and nonmetastatic thyroid tumors. TCRdb re-clonotyped the PCR reads via MiXCR. The table lists 45,000 or so clones, 16% of them singletons. Thyroid surgery was performed in patients who had received no treatment beforehand. The sample consisted of blood. These TCRs come from a female donor with papillary thyroid cancer or a benign thyroid nodule (not recorded which). Some clones in this sample may be carry-over from other donors' samples.

This clone was counted between two and nine times. The chain employs TRBV12-3 or TRBV12-4 and TRBJ1-1; the D gene is possibly TRBD1 (5 bases). The CDR3 length is 13 residues. V lost 6 bases, J lost 5 bases, and 13 bases lay in between. The CDR3 reads CASSRRGGTEAFF. The CDR3, as DNA: TGTGCCAGCAGCCGACGTGGGGGTACTGAAGCTTTCTTT.

The genes are TRBV11-3 and TRBJ2-1, with 9 positions matching TRBD2. Germline trimming cut 4 bases from V and 4 bases from J; bases unmatched to any gene: 14. The CDR3 has 18 residues. Germline CDR1 and CDR2: SGHNT and YENEEA. CDR3 coding DNA: TGTGCCAGCAGCTCTCCGAACGTTAGCGGGGGCCGTTACAATGAGCAGTTCTTC. Translated, it gives CASSSPNVSGGRYNEQFF.

The rearrangement links TRBV20-1 to TRBJ1-6, with D perhaps TRBD1 (6 bases). Looked up from germline, CDR1 is DFQATT and CDR2 is SNEGSKA (reference sequence). The ends were cut back, 6 bases at V and 0 bases at J, with 12 bases in the middle. The length of the CDR3 is 15 residues. CDR3 region: CSARTVSSYNSPLHF. DNA for the CDR3: TGCAGTGCCCGGACAGTGAGCTCCTATAATTCACCCCTCCACTTT.

This clone was seen repeatedly, ten times or more. This rearrangement joins TRBV5-6 to TRBJ1-2, with a possible D match to TRBD1 (5 bases). Trimming left V 2 bases short and J 2 bases short, with 10 bases between. This CDR3 contains 14 residues. Germline V lookup: CDR1 SGHDT, CDR2 YYEEEE. Written as DNA, the CDR3 is TGTGCCAGCAGCTTATCTCCAGGGAACTATGGCTACACCTTC. Its protein product is CASSLSPGNYGYTF.

At least ten counts were recorded for this clone. The V and J genes are TRBV20-1 and TRBJ2-7, with 7 bases aligning to TRBD2. Germline V gives CDR1 DFQATT, CDR2 SNEGSKA (reference sequence). This CDR3 has 14 residues. J gave up 7 bases and V 1 base, and 10 bases lay outside the gene matches. The CDR3 region has the DNA TGCAGTGCTAGAGTTTCGGCGGGAGTAGGGGAGCAGTACTTC. Residues: CSARVSAGVGEQYF.

This clone was recorded many times. The J gene is TRBJ1-1, the V gene TRBV2, with no clear D. Trimming took off 3 bases at V and 5 bases at J, with 10 bases between the two ends. Germline V gene lookup returns CDR1 SNHLY and CDR2 FYNNEI. This CDR3 has 13 residues. The CDR3, as DNA: TGTGCCAGCAGTGAGGCGGGTCGTACTGAAGCTTTCTTT. Translated, it gives CASSEAGRTEAFF.

This clone appeared many times. The rearrangement links TRBV7-8 to TRBJ2-1, with TRBD1 identical over 10 bases. The CDR3 has 16 residues. CDR1 and CDR2 (germline): SGHVS, FQNEAQ. Unmatched junction bases numbered 9, after V lost 1 base and J lost 9 bases. In nucleotides, the CDR3 is TGTGCCAGCAGCTTAGGAGGGGACAGGGGTCTAGTTGAGCAGTTCTTC. This sequence encodes CASSLGGDRGLVEQFF.

The sample holds many counts of this clone. This sequence joins TRBV10-1 and TRBJ2-7, with 7 bases aligning to TRBD2. The CDR3 spans 14 residues. The V and J ends lost 3 bases and 1 base, in that order; junction bases with no gene match: 3. Germline CDR1 is WNHNN and CDR2 is SYGVQD (reference sequence). The CDR3 loop reads CASSEREASYEQYF. The DNA for the CDR3 is TGCGCCAGCAGTGAACGGGAGGCGTCCTACGAGCAGTACTTC.

Regarding this clone: A single base separates this from a much larger clone, so it may be a read error. V usage is TRBV18 and J usage is TRBJ2-2; TRBD2 aligns across 11 bases. This CDR3 is 15 amino acids long. V trimming: 4 bases; J trimming: 4 bases; junction bases outside the gene matches: 2. Looked up from germline, CDR1 is KGHSH and CDR2 is LQKENI. The CDR3 DNA sequence: TGTGCCAGCTCACTAGCGGGAGGGGGCACCGGGGAGCTGTTTTTT. It is translated as CASSLAGGGTGELFF.

At least ten counts were recorded for this clone. This sequence joins TRBV9 and TRBJ1-1; D is undetermined. CDR1 SGDLS and CDR2 YYNGEE come from the germline V gene. V lost 0 bases and J 3 bases, leaving 6 bases between the germline ends. This CDR3 is 13 amino acids long. The CDR3, as DNA: TGTGCCAGCAGCGTAGGGCCCGACACTGAAGCTTTCTTT. Amino acid sequence: CASSVGPDTEAFF.

This clone was detected ten times or more. The sample carries other DNA sequences with the same CDR3. This chain links TRBV18 with TRBJ2-3; D might be TRBD1 (6 bases). Germline loops: CDR1 KGHSH, CDR2 LQKENI. Trimming stripped 5 bases from V and 3 bases from J, with 15 bases between. CDR3 size: 15 residues. The CDR3 region is CASSSGAGVTDTQYF. The CDR3, as DNA: TGTGCCAGCTCATCCGGGGCAGGGGTTACAGATACGCAGTATTTT.

The chain employs TRBV11-3 and TRBJ1-2; D is undetermined. The CDR3 length is 13 residues. V was clipped by 4 bases and J by 7 bases, with 13 bases between them. CDR1 is SGHNT and CDR2 is YENEEA in the germline V gene. The CDR3 DNA reads as TGTGCCAGCAGCTCGTACCGTACTGGTGGCTACACCTTC. Encoded protein: CASSSYRTGGYTF.

This clone came up many times. The rearrangement links TRBV2 to TRBJ1-1, with TRBD1 matching 8 bases. Germline V lookup: CDR1 SNHLY, CDR2 FYNNEI. The junction had 7 bases not matched to a gene; V was cut back by 7 bases and J by 3 bases. The CDR3 covers 14 residues. The CDR3 sequence is CASTLDRADTEAFF. The CDR3 DNA reads as TGTGCCAGCACCTTGGACAGGGCCGACACTGAAGCTTTCTTT.

For this clone: One junction end does not reproduce the germline sequence, and a read error may be involved. The sample has other DNA sequences that encode this CDR3 too. This chain links TRBV3-1 with TRBJ1-1; unclear D gene. Germline values: CDR1 LGHDT, CDR2 YNNKEL (reference sequence). The CDR3 runs to 15 residues. CDR3 in DNA: TGTGCCAGTAGCCATAATGTCTTAGTTAATGAAGCAGCTTTCTTT. Residues: CASSHNVLVNEAAFF.

A remark on this clone: It may be a read error: a sequence one base away is much more abundant. The same CDR3 can be traced to other DNA sequences in this sample. The V call is TRBV11-2, the J call TRBJ2-3; 8 nucleotides agree with TRBD2. The CDR3 sequence is 16 residues long. CDR1 is SGHAT, CDR2 FQNNGV, per germline. The junction had 15 bases not matched to a gene; V was cut back by 6 bases and J by 7 bases. The CDR3 bases are TGTGCCAGCAGTTCGCCCGGGACTAGGAAGATTAATACGCAGTATTTT. Protein: CASSSPGTRKINTQYF.

The chain uses TRBV7-9 and TRBJ2-7; maybe TRBD1 (7 bases). V was trimmed by 1 base and J by 6 bases, leaving 16 bases between them. Germline V gene lookup returns CDR1 SEHNR and CDR2 FQNEAQ (reference sequence). The CDR3 is 15 amino acids. As DNA, the CDR3 is TGTGCCAGCAGCTTAGGCCCAGGGGGGTTCTCCGAGCAGTACTTC. This translates into CASSLGPGGFSEQYF.

This chain connects TRBV20-1 to TRBJ1-5; possible D gene TRBD1, 6 bases. V dropped 4 bases and J dropped 2 bases, with 12 bases sitting between them. The germline V gene has CDR1 DFQATT and CDR2 SNEGSKA (reference sequence). The CDR3 contains 14 residues. DNA for the CDR3: TGCAGTGCTACGGCACAGGGCGGCAATCAGCCCCAGCATTTT. It is translated as CSATAQGGNQPQHF.

This clone was observed many times. This sequence may be a read error, since a much larger clone differs from it by one base. The chain recombines TRBV6-1 with TRBJ2-5; TRBD2 might be the D (7 bases). Germline assignment: CDR1 MNHNS and CDR2 SASEGT. The CDR3 loop spans 14 amino acids. The DNA for the CDR3 is TGTGCCAGCTGTGAAGGGGGGGGCGGGGAGACCCAGTACTTC. This translates into CASCEGGGGETQYF.

This clone was observed a few times. One base away lies a much larger clone, so this may be a sequencing read error. Other DNA sequences within the sample encode an identical CDR3. The chain couples TRBV5-1 to TRBJ1-1; the D gene is possibly TRBD1 (5 bases). V shed 4 bases and J shed 2 bases, with 12 bases lying between them. The germline V gene encodes CDR1 SGHRS and CDR2 YFSETQ. The CDR3 totals 14 residues. The CDR3 loop is CASSMGQSNTEAFF. The CDR3 DNA follows: TGCGCCAGCAGCATGGGGCAGTCAAACACTGAAGCTTTCTTT.

This clone turned up a few times. The V and J genes are TRBV6-1 and TRBJ1-1; no definite D call. The CDR3 sequence is 14 residues long. Trimming removed 6 bases from V and 4 bases from J, with 15 bases in between. Germline CDR1 reads MNHNS; CDR2 reads SASEGT. The CDR3 here is CASRSPREVTEAFF. CDR3 in DNA: TGTGCCAGCAGGTCCCCGCGGGAGGTCACTGAAGCTTTCTTT.

This clone was seen a handful of times. A read error may be the cause here, since a much bigger clone is one base away. V is TRBV6-5 and J is TRBJ1-5; 7 bases map to TRBD1. The germline V gene has CDR1 MNHEY and CDR2 SVGAGI. The CDR3 length is 14 residues. The CDR3 region is CASSSGTDYQPRHF. The CDR3 nucleotides read TGTGCCAGCAGTTCAGGGACAGACTATCAGCCCCGGCATTTT.

Concerning this clone: It may be a read error: a sequence one base away is much more abundant. This same CDR3 is encoded by further DNA sequences in the sample. This chain links TRBV20-1 with TRBJ2-7; a weak D match, TRBD2 (5 bases). This CDR3 is 13 amino acids long. Germline values: CDR1 DFQATT, CDR2 SNEGSKA (reference sequence). Trimming took 0 bases from V and 7 from J, leaving 13 bases between them. The CDR3: CSARDITSGEQYF. CDR3 DNA sequence: TGCAGTGCTAGAGATATAACCAGCGGTGAGCAGTACTTC.

The gene calls are TRBV5-1 and TRBJ1-2; possibly TRBD1 for D (5 bases). The CDR3 totals 15 residues. The germline gives CDR1 SGHRS, CDR2 YFSETQ. With 0 bases removed from V and 10 bases from J, the gap between germline ends came to 19 bases. CDR3 in DNA: TGCGCCAGCAGCTTGGTTGGGGAGGGGATCGATTTCTACACCTTC. It translates to CASSLVGEGIDFYTF.